This T cell receptor beta chain was observed in a study of blood T cell repertoires in COVID-19. Turning to the study itself: T cells, B-cell-depleted T cells, or PBMCs supplied cDNA or gDNA.

This CDR3 spans 17 amino acids. The ends lost 5 bases at V and 5 bases at J; junction bases unmatched: 12. CDR1 and CDR2 from the germline V gene are KGHDR and SFDVKD. Source study methods: From reference gene primer amplification, estimates of nucleated cell counts were derived. Generated by immunoSEQ multiplex PCR, the TCRdb table keeps only in-frame clones and is missing some. Clonal size and the V and J genes are those of that table, whereas D and trimming came from the DNA. The table has 120,000 or so clones, more than 80% seen once. The chain is built from TRBV24-1 and TRBJ2-2; 8 bases match TRBD1. The sequence came from a man in his 70s with active or convalescent COVID-19. The sequenced sample consisted of peripheral blood. In nucleotides, the CDR3 is TGTGCCACCAGTGCGGGGCAGGGGGCGAGTGGGACCGGGGAGCTGTTTTTT. Its protein is CATSAGQGASGTGELFF.